These 17 T cell receptor beta chains originate from one sample sequenced in a study of T cell responses to AZD1222 COVID-19 vaccine. Here immunoSEQ multiplex PCR was the method, and the copy in TCRdb shows in-frame clones only, minus some. The table lists about 88,000 clones, around 90% of them singletons. The sample here was peripheral blood, taken on day 0 of AZD1222 vaccination. The receptors were sampled from an adult in good health.

In this sample, this clone turned up a few times. The chain recombines TRBV27 with TRBJ2-1; D uncertain. The CDR3 is made up of 14 amino acids. Trimming left V 2 bases short and J 6 bases short, with 11 bases between. Germline V gene data show CDR1 as MNHEY and CDR2 as SMNVEV (reference sequence). CDR3 DNA: TGTGCCAGCAGTTTAGGTAGCCCCGTCAATGAGCAGTTCTTC. Protein product: CASSLGSPVNEQFF.

The J gene is TRBJ1-3, the V gene TRBV5-5, with D possibly matching TRBD1 (5 bases). The CDR3 covers 15 residues. V was clipped by 4 bases and J by 4 bases, with 15 bases between them. Per germline, CDR1 SGHKS and CDR2 YYEKEE (reference sequence). The CDR3 DNA is TGTGCCAGCAGCCGGGACGGGGTCTCCGGAAACACCATATATTTT. Translating it yields CASSRDGVSGNTIYF.

This chain joins TRBV7-3 and TRBJ2-5; TRBD2 matches at 7 bases. The length of the CDR3 is 13 residues. Germline V gene lookup returns CDR1 SGHTA and CDR2 FQGTGA. V was pared by 2 bases and J by 5 bases, with 2 bases of the junction left unmatched. This CDR3 is CASSLGGSETQYF. For the CDR3, the DNA is TGTGCCAGCAGCTTAGGCGGGAGTGAGACCCAGTACTTC. The complete variable domain, with remaining parts taken from reference TRBV7-3 and TRBJ2-5, reads GAGVSQTPSNKVTEKGKYVELRCDPISGHTALYWYRQSLGQGPEFLIYFQGTGAADDSGLPNDRFFAVRPEGSVSTLKIQRTERGDSAVYLCASSLGGSETQYFGPGTRLLVL.

The chain employs TRBV30 and TRBJ2-5, with D maybe TRBD2 (5 bases). V was pared by 1 base and J by 3 bases, with 9 bases between. The CDR3 is made up of 13 amino acids. Germline V gene sequence: CDR1 GTSNPN, CDR2 SVGIG (reference sequence). For the CDR3, the DNA is TGTGCCTGGAGTGGGACTGGAAAAGAGACCCAGTACTTC. This codes for CAWSGTGKETQYF. The full variable domain, with the rest looked up from reference TRBV30 and TRBJ2-5, is SQTIHQWPATLVQPVGSPLSLECTVEGTSNPNLYWYRQAAGRGLQLLFYSVGIGQISSEVPQNLSASRPQDRQFILSSKKLLLSDSGFYLCAWSGTGKETQYFGPGTRLLVL.

The chain uses TRBV28 and TRBJ1-1; D uncertain. The CDR3 has 14 amino acids. Germline V CDR1 and CDR2: MDHEN, SYDVKM. V was cut by 6 bases and J by 1 base, with 12 bases left in between. CDR3: CASSPGASNTEAFF. CDR3 sequence (DNA): TGTGCCAGCAGCCCCGGAGCGTCGAACACTGAAGCTTTCTTT. The whole variable domain, filled in from reference TRBV28 and TRBJ1-1, reads DVKVTQSSRYLVKRTGEKVFLECVQDMDHENMFWYRQDPGLGLRLIYFSYDVKMKEKGDIPEGYSVSREKKERFSLILESASTNQTSMYLCASSPGASNTEAFFGQGTRLTVV.

The chain links TRBV12-3 or TRBV12-4 to TRBJ1-2, with unresolved D. The CDR3 covers 13 residues. Trimming cost V 5 bases and J 4 bases, with 11 bases left between them. The CDR3 DNA follows: TGTGCCAGCAGTAGGACCCCTCTCTATGGCTACACCTTC. Residues: CASSRTPLYGYTF.

The chain recombines TRBV19 with TRBJ1-2, with D tentatively TRBD1 (6 bases). Germline V CDR1 and CDR2: LNHDA, SQIVND (reference sequence). V lost 3 bases, J lost 6 bases, and 26 bases lay in between. The CDR3 is made up of 18 amino acids. The CDR3 DNA reads TGTGCCAGTAGTATCCGATCGGGGGGGCAGGGGAAAATGGATGGCTACACCTTC. This codes for CASSIRSGGQGKMDGYTF.

This chain connects TRBV19 to TRBJ2-1; D call uncertain. Germline-derived CDR1 and CDR2 are LNHDA and SQIVND (reference sequence). Between the trimmed V and J ends, which lost 3 bases and 2 bases, there was a span of 11 bases. The length of the CDR3 is 15 residues. This CDR3 is CASSIVPETYNEQFF. The CDR3 DNA follows: TGTGCCAGTAGTATTGTCCCCGAGACCTACAATGAGCAGTTCTTC.

The chain joins TRBV4-2 to TRBJ1-5; TRBD1 agrees at 7 bases. CDR3 length: 18 residues. V was clipped by 0 bases and J by 0 bases; unmatched bases: 8. Germline V gives CDR1 LGHNA, CDR2 YNFKEQ. The CDR3 DNA is TGTGCCAGCAGCCAAGATCGGGACAGCGTTTATAGCAATCAGCCCCAGCATTTT. Translation gives CASSQDRDSVYSNQPQHF.

V is TRBV5-6 and J is TRBJ2-7; the D call may be TRBD1 or TRBD2 (5 bases each). This CDR3 has 16 residues. Germline V lookup: CDR1 SGHDT, CDR2 YYEEEE. Trimming shortened V by 1 base and J by 4 bases, and 18 bases separated the two germline ends. The CDR3: CASSLIPDSLAYEQYF. CDR3 coding DNA: TGTGCCAGCAGCTTGATCCCCGACAGCCTAGCATACGAGCAGTACTTC. Complete variable domain (other parts from reference TRBV5-6 and TRBJ2-7): DAGVTQSPTHLIKTRGQQVTLRCSPKSGHDTVSWYQQALGQGPQFIFQYYEEEERQRGNFPDRFSGHQFPNYSSELNVNALLLGDSALYLCASSLIPDSLAYEQYFGPGTRLTVT.

The chain is built from TRBV7-9 and TRBJ1-1; D is unresolved. V shed 0 bases and J shed 0 bases, with 8 bases lying between them. Germline CDR1 is SEHNR and CDR2 is FQNEAQ (reference sequence). The CDR3 loop spans 15 amino acids. Here the CDR3 DNA reads TGTGCCAGCAGCTTAGCGTTGGGTATGAACACTGAAGCTTTCTTT. Translation: CASSLALGMNTEAFF.

The chain links TRBV6-5 to TRBJ2-7, with D unresolved. V lost 7 bases and J 3 bases, leaving 19 bases between the germline ends. CDR3 size: 15 residues. The germline V gene encodes CDR1 MNHEY and CDR2 SVGAGI. The CDR3 loop reads CASIYPAETLYEQYF. DNA of the CDR3: TGTGCCAGCATCTACCCGGCAGAGACCCTCTACGAGCAGTACTTC.

The V gene is TRBV9, the J gene TRBJ2-2; either TRBD1 or TRBD2 may fit D (7 bases each). V lost 3 bases, J lost 1 base, and 13 bases lay in between. The CDR3 extends over 16 amino acids. Per the germline V gene, CDR1 is SGDLS and CDR2 is YYNGEE. DNA for the CDR3: TGTGCCAGCAGCGCCGGGGGGACAGTGAACACCGGGGAGCTGTTTTTT. Translated, it gives CASSAGGTVNTGELFF.

The chain uses TRBV12-3 or TRBV12-4 and TRBJ1-3; D not resolved. This CDR3 is 13 amino acids long. With 8 bases removed from V and 0 bases from J, the gap between germline ends came to 8 bases. CDR3 coding DNA: TGTGCCAGCTCCTTCAACTCTGGAAACACCATATATTTT. The encoded protein is CASSFNSGNTIYF.

The J gene is TRBJ2-7, the V gene TRBV7-8, with TRBD2 as a possible D gene (5 bases). There are 14 residues in the CDR3. Trimming shortened V by 5 bases and J by 5 bases, and 16 bases separated the two germline ends. CDR1 is SGHVS and CDR2 is FQNEAQ in the germline V gene. This CDR3 reads CASSPPRFGDEQYF. CDR3 sequence (DNA): TGTGCCAGCAGCCCCCCGCGATTCGGGGACGAGCAGTACTTC.

V usage is TRBV15 and J usage is TRBJ1-1; weak D call: TRBD1 (5 bases). The CDR3 covers 14 residues. V lost 0 bases and J 7 bases, leaving 12 bases between the germline ends. CDR1 is LNHNV, CDR2 YYDKDF, per germline (reference sequence). The chain's CDR3 is CATSRDVGEVEAFF. Here the CDR3 DNA reads TGTGCCACCAGCAGAGATGTAGGGGAGGTTGAAGCTTTCTTT.

The V gene is TRBV30, the J gene TRBJ1-4, with a tentative D call TRBD1 (6 bases). The CDR3 length is 15 residues. Germline lookup yields CDR1 GTSNPN and CDR2 SVGIG (reference sequence). Trimming cost V 1 base and J 5 bases, with 14 bases left between them. CDR3 DNA: TGTGCCTGGAGTGCCCTCGGCAGGGGCAATGAAAAACTGTTTTTT. Its protein product is CAWSALGRGNEKLFF.